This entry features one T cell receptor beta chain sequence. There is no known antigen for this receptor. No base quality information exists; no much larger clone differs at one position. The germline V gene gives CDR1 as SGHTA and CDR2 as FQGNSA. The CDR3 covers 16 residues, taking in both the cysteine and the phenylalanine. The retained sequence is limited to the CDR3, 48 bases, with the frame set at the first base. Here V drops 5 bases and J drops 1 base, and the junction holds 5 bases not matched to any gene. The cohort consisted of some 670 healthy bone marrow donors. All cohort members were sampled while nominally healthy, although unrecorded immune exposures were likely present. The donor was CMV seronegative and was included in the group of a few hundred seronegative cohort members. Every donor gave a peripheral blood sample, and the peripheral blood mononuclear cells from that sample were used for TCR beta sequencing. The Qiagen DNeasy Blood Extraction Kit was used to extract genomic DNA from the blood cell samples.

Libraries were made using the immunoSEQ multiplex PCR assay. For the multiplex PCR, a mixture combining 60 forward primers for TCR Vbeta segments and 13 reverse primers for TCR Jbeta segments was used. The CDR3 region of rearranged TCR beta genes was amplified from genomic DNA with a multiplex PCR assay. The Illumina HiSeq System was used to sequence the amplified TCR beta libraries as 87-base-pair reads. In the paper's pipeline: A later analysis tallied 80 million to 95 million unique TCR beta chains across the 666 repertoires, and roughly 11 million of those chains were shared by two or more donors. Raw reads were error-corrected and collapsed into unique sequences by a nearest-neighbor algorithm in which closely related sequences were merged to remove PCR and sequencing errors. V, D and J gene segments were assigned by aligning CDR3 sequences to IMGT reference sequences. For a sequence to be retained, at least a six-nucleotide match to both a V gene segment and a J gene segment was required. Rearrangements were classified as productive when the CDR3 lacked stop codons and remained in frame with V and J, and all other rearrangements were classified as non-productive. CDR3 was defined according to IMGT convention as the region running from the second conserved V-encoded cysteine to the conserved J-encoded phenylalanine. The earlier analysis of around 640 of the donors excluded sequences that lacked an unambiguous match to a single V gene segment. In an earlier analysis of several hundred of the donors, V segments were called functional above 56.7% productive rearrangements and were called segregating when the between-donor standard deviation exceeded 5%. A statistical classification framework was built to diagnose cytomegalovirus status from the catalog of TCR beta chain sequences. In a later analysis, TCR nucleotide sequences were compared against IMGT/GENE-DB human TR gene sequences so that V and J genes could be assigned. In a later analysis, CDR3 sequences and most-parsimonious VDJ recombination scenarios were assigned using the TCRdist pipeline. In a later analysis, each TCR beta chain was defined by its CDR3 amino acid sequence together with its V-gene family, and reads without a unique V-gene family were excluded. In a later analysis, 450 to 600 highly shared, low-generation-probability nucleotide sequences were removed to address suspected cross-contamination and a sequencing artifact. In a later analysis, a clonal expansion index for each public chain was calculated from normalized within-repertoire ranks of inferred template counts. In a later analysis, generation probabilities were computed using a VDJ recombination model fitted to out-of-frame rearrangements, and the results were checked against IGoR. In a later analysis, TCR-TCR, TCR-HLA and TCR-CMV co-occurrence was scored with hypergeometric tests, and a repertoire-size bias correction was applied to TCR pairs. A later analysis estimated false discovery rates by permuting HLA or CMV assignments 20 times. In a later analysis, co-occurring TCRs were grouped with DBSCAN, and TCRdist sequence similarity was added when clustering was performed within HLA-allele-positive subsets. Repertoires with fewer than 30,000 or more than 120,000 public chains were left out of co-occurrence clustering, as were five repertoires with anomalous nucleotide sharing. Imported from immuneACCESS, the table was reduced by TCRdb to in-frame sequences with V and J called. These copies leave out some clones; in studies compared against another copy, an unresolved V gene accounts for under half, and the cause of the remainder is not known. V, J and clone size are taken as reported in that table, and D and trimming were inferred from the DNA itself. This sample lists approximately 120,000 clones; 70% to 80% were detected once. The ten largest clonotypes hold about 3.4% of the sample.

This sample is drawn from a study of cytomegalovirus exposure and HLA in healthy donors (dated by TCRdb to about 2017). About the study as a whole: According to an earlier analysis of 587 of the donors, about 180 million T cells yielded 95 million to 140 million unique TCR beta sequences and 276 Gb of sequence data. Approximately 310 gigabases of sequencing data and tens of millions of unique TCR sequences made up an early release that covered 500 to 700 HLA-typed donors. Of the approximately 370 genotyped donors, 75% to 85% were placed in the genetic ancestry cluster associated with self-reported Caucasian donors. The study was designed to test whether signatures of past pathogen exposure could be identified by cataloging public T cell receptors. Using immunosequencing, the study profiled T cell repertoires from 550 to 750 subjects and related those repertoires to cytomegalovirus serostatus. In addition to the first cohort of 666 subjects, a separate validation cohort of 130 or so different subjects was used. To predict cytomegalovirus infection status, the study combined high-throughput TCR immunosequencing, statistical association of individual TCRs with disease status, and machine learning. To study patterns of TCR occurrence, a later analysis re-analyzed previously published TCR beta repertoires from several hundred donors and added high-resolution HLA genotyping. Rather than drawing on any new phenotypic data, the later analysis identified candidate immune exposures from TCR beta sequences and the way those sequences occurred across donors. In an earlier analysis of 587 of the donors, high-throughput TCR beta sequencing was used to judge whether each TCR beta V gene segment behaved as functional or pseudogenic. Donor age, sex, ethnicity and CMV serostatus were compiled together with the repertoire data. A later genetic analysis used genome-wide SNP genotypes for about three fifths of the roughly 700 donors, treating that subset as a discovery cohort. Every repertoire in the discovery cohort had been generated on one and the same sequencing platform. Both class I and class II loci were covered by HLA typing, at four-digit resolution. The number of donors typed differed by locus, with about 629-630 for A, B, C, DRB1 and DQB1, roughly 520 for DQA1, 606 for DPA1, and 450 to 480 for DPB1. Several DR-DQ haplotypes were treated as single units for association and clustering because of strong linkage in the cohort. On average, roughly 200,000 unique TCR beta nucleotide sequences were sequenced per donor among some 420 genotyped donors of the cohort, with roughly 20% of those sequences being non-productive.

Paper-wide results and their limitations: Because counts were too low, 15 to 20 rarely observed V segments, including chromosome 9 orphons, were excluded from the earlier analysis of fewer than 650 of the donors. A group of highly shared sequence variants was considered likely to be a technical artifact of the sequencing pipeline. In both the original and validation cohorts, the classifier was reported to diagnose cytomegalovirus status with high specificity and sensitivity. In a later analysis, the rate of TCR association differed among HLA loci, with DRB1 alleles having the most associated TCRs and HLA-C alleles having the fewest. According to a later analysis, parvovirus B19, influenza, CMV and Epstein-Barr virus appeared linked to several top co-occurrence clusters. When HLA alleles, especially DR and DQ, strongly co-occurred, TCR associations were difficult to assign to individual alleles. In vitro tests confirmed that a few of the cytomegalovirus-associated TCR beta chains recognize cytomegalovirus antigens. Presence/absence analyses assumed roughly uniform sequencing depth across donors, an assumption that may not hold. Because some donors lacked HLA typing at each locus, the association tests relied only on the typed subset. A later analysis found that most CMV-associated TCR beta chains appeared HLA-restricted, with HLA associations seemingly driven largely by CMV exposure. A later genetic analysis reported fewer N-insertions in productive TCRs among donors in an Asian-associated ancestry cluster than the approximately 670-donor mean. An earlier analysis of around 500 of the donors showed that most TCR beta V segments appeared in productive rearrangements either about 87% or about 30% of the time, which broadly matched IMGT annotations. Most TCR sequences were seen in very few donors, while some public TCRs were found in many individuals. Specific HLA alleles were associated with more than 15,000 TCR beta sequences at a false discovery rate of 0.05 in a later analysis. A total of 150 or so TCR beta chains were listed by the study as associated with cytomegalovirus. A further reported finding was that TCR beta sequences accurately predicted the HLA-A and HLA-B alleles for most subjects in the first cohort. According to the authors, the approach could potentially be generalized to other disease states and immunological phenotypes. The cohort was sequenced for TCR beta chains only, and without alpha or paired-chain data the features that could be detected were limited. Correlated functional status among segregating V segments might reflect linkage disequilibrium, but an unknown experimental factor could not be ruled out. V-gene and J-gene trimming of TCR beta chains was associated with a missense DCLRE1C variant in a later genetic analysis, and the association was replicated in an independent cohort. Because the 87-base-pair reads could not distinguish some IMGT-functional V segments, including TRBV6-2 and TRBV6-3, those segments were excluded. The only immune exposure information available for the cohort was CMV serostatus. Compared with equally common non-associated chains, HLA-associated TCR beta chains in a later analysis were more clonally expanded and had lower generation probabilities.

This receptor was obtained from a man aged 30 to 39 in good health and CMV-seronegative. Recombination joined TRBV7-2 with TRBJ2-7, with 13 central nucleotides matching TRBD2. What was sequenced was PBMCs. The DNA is TGTGCCAGCAGCATCACTAGCGGGAGGGCTTCCTACGAGCAGTACTTC. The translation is CASSITSGRASYEQYF.